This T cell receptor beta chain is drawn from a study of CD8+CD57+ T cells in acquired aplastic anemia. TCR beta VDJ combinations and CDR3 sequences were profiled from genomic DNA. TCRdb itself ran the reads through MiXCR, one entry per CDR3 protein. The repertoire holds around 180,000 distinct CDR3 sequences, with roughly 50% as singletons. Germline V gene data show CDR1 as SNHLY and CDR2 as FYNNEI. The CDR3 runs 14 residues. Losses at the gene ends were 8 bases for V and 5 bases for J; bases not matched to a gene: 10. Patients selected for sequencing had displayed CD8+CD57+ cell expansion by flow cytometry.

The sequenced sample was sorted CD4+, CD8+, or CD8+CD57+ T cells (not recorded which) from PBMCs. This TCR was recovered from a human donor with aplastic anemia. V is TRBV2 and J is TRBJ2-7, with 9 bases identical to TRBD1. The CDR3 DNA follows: TGTGCCAGCCGCCTCGGGACAGGGTACGACGAGCAGTACTTC. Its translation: CASRLGTGYDEQYF.